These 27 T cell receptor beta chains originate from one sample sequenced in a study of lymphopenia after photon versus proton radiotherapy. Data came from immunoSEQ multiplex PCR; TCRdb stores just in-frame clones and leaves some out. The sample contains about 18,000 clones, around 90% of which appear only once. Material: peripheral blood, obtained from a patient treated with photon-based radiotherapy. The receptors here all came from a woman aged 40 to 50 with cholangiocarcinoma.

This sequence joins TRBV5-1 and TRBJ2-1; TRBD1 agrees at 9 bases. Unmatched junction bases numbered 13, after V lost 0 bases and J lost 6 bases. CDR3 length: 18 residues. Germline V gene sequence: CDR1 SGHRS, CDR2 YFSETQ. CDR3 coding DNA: TGCGCCAGCAGCTTGGTGTCCCCGGGACAGGGTGGGTTCAATGAGCAGTTCTTC. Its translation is CASSLVSPGQGGFNEQFF.

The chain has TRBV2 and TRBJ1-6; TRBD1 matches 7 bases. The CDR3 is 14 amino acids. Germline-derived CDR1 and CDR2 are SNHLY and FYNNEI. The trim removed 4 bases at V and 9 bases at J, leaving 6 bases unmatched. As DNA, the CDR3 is TGTGCCAGCAGTGGGACAGGAGGGGGTTCACCCCTCCACTTT. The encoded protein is CASSGTGGGSPLHF.

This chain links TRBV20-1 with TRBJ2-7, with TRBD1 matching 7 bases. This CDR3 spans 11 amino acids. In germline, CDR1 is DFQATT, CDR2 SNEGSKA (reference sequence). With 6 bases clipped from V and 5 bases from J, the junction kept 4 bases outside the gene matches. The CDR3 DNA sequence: TGCAGTGCCCCAGACAGGGACGAGCAGTACTTC. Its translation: CSAPDRDEQYF.

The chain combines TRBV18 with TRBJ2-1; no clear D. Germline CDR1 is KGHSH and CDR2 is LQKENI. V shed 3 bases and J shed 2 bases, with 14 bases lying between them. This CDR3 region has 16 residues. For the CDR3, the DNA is TGTGCCAGCTCACCCCGTAGGGCCTCGACCTACAATGAGCAGTTCTTC. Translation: CASSPRRASTYNEQFF.

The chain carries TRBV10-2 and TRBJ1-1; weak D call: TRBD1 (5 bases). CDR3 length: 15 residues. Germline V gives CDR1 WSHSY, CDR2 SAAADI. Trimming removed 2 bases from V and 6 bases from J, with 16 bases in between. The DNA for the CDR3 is TGCGCCAGCAGTGAGGGCGGTGGGTGGGGCTCTGAAGCTTTCTTT. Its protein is CASSEGGGWGSEAFF.

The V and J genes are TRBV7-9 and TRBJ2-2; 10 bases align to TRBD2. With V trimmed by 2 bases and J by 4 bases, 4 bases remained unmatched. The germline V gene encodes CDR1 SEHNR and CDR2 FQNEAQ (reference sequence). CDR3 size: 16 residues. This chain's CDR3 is CASSLILAGGTGELFF. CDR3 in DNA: TGTGCCAGCAGCTTAATCTTAGCGGGAGGCACCGGGGAGCTGTTTTTT.

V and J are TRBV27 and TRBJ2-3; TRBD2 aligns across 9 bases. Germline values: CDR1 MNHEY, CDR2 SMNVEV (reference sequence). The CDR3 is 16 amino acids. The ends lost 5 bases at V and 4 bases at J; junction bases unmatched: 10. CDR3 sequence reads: CASSPLGSGSADTQYF. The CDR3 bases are TGTGCCAGCAGTCCCCTCGGTAGCGGGAGTGCAGATACGCAGTATTTT.

Here the CDR3 reads CASSDRGNEQFF. DNA of the CDR3: TGTGCCAGCAGTGACCGGGGAAATGAGCAGTTCTTC. V and J are TRBV25-1 and TRBJ2-1, with a tentative D call TRBD2 (5 bases). V lost 3 bases to trimming and J lost 7 bases, with 7 bases between them. CDR1 is MGHDK, CDR2 SYGVNS, per germline. The CDR3 sequence is 12 residues long.

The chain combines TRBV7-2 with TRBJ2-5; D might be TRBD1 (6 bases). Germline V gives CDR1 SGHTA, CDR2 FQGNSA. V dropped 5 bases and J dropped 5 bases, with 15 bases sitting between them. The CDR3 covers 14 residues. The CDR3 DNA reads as TGTGCCAGCAGCCGAGGGGGACCGGGCGAGACCCAGTACTTC. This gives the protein CASSRGGPGETQYF.

The CDR3 DNA reads as TGTGCCAGCAGTAGCAGCGGGGGGGGGACCTCCTACGAGCAGTACTTC. Translation gives CASSSSGGGTSYEQYF. The rearrangement links TRBV5-4 to TRBJ2-7; TRBD2 agrees at 10 bases. This CDR3 is built from 16 residues. Trimming cost V 5 bases and J 0 bases; bases outside gene matches: 8. Germline V gives CDR1 SGHNT, CDR2 YYREEE (reference sequence).

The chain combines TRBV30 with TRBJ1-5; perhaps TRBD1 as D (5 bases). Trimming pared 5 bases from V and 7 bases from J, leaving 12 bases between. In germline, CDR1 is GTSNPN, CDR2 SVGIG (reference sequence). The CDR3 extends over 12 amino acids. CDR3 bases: TGTGCCTGGTCTCAGGGAGACCAGCCCCAGCATTTT. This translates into CAWSQGDQPQHF.

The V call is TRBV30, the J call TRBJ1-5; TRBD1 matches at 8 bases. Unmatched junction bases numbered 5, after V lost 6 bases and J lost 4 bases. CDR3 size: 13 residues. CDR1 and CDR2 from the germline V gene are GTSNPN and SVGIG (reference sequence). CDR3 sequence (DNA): TGTGCCTGTGCGACAGGGGAAAATCAGCCCCAGCATTTT. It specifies CACATGENQPQHF.

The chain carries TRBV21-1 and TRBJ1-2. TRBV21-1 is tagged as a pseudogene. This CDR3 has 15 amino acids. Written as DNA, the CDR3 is TGTGCCAGCAGCAAAGAAGGGGGAGGAGGCTATGGCTACACCTTC. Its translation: CASSKEGGGGYGYTF.

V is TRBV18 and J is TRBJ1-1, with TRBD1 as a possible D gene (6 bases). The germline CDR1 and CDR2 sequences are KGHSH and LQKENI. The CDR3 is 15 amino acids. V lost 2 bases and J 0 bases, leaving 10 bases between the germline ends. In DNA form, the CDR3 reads TGTGCCAGCTCACCAGACAGGATCATGAACACTGAAGCTTTCTTT. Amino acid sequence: CASSPDRIMNTEAFF. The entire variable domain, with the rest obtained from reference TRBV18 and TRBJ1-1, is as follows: NAGVMQNPRHLVRRRGQEARLRCSPMKGHSHVYWYRQLPEEGLKFMVYLQKENIIDESGMPKERFSAEFPKEGPSILRIQQVVRGDSAAYFCASSPDRIMNTEAFFGQGTRLTVV.

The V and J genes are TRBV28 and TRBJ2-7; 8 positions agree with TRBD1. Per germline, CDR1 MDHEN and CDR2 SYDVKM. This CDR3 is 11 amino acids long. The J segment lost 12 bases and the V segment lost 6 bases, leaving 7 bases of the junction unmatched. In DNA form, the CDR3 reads TGTGCCAGCAGATCCGGACAGGGAACGTACTTC. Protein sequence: CASRSGQGTYF.

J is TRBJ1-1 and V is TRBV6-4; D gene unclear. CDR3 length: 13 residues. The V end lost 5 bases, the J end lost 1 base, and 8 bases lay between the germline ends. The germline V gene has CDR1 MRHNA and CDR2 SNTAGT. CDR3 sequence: CASSYRANTEAFF. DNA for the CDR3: TGTGCCAGCAGTTACCGGGCGAACACTGAAGCTTTCTTT.

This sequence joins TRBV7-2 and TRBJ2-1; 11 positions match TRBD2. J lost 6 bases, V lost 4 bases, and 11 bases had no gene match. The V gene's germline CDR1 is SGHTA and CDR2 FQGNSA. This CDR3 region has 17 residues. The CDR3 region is CASSSAGGTSGRNEQFF. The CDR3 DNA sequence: TGTGCCAGCAGCTCCGCAGGGGGGACTAGCGGACGCAATGAGCAGTTCTTC.

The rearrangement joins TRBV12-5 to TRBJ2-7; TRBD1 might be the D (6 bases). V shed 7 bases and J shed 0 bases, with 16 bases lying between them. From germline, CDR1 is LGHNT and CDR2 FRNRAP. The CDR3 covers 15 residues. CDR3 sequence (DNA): TGTGCTAGTGTCGCGTACGGGACACCCTCCTACGAGCAGTACTTC. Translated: CASVAYGTPSYEQYF.

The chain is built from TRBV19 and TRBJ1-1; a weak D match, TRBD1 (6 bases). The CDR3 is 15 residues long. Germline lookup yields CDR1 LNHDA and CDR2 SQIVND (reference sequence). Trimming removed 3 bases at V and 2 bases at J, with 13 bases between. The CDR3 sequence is CASSMGLTGNTEAFF. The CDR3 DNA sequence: TGTGCCAGTAGTATGGGCTTGACAGGTAACACTGAAGCTTTCTTT.

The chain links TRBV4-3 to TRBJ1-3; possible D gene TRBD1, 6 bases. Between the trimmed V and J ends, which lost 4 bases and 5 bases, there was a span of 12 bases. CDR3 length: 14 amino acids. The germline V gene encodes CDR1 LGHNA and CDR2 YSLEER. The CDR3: CASSPGQIRNTIYF. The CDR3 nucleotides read TGCGCCAGCAGCCCCGGACAGATCAGAAACACCATATATTTT.

CDR3 sequence: CASSGGLAGVDTQYF. The CDR3 bases are TGTGCCAGCAGCGGAGGGTTAGCGGGAGTAGATACGCAGTATTTT. V gene TRBV9 combines with J gene TRBJ2-3; 9 nucleotides agree with TRBD2. The V gene end was trimmed by 3 bases and the J gene end by 5 bases; junction bases not matched to a gene: 7. Germline V gene data show CDR1 as SGDLS and CDR2 as YYNGEE. The CDR3 covers 15 residues.

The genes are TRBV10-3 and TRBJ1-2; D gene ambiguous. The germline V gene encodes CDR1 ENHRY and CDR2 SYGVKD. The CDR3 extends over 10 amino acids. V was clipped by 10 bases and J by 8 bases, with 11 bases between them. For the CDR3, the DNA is TGTGCCAGTTCCTCTCGGGGCTACACCTTC. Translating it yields CASSSRGYTF.

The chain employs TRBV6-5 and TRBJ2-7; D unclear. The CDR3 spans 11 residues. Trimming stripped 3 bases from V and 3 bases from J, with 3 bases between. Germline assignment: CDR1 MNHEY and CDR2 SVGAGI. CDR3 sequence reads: CASSYDYEQYF. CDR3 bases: TGTGCCAGCAGTTATGACTACGAGCAGTACTTC.

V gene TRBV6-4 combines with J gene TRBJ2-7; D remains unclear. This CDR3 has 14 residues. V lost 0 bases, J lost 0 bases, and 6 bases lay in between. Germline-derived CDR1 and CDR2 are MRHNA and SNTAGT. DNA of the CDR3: TGTGCCAGCAGTGACTCGAGACCCTCCTACGAGCAGTACTTC. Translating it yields CASSDSRPSYEQYF.

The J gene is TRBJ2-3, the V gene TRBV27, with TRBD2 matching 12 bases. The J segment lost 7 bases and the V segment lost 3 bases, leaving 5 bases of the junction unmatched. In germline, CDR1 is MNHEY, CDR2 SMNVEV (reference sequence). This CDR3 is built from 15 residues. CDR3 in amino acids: CASSFETSGRNTQYF. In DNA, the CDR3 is TGTGCCAGCAGTTTCGAGACTAGCGGGAGAAATACGCAGTATTTT.

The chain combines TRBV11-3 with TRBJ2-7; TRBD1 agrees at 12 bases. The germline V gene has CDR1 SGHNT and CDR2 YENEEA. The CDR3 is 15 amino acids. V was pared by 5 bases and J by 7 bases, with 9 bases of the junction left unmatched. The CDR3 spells CASSQGQGARREQYF. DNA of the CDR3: TGTGCCAGCAGCCAGGGACAGGGGGCGCGGAGAGAGCAGTACTTC.

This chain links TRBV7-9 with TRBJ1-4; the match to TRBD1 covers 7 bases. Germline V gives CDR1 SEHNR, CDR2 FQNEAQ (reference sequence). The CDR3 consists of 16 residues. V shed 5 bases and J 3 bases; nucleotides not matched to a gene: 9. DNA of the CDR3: TGTGCCAGCAGCCCATGGGAAGACAGGGCTAATGAAAAACTGTTTTTT. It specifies CASSPWEDRANEKLFF.